A single sample is the source of the 8 T cell receptor beta chains below, sequenced in a study of blood T cell repertoires in COVID-19. TCRdb's copy holds only in-frame clones and misses some; the assay was immunoSEQ multiplex PCR. Here the sample spans 80,000 or so clones, roughly 80% being singletons. The sequenced material came from peripheral blood. These receptors were collected from a woman in her 70s with acute or convalescent COVID-19.

The rearrangement links TRBV15 to TRBJ1-4, with 8 bases fitting TRBD1. The CDR3 is 16 amino acids. V shed 0 bases and J 4 bases; nucleotides not matched to a gene: 4. Germline CDR1 LNHNV, CDR2 YYDKDF (reference sequence). In DNA, the CDR3 is TGTGCCACCAGCAGAGAAGGGACAGGACTTAATGAAAAACTGTTTTTT. This translates into CATSREGTGLNEKLFF.

A few counts support this clone. The V and J genes are TRBV25-1 and TRBJ1-6, with 7 positions matching TRBD1. Germline CDR1 is MGHDK and CDR2 is SYGVNS. The CDR3 has 14 amino acids. The trim removed 6 bases at V and 5 bases at J, leaving 4 bases unmatched. CDR3: CASRPQGNNSPLHF. CDR3 in DNA: TGTGCCAGCAGACCACAGGGGAATAATTCACCCCTCCACTTT.

The V and J genes are TRBV7-2 and TRBJ1-3; a possible D gene is TRBD1 (6 bases). CDR3 length: 17 amino acids. CDR1 SGHTA and CDR2 FQGNSA come from the germline V gene. Trimming took off 1 base at V and 0 bases at J, with 13 bases between the two ends. The CDR3 DNA reads as TGTGCCAGCAGCTTAGAGGCGACAGGTTTCTCTGGAAACACCATATATTTT. Residues: CASSLEATGFSGNTIYF.

The chain uses TRBV5-8 and TRBJ2-5, with 8 bases fitting TRBD1. This CDR3 contains 17 residues. Germline lookup yields CDR1 SGHTS and CDR2 YDEGEE. Trimming cost V 4 bases and J 1 base; bases outside gene matches: 12. The CDR3 DNA reads TGTGCCAGCAGCCGAACCTATGACAGGGGTGCCCAAGAGACCCAGTACTTC. As protein: CASSRTYDRGAQETQYF.

This chain uses TRBV18 with TRBJ2-6; D remains ambiguous. The V gene lost 0 bases and the J gene lost 2 bases, with 2 bases spanning the gap. The CDR3 is 14 residues long. The germline gives CDR1 KGHSH, CDR2 LQKENI. Here the CDR3 reads CASSPPTGANVLTF. CDR3 sequence (DNA): TGTGCCAGCTCACCACCTACTGGGGCCAACGTCCTGACTTTC.

The chain combines TRBV4-1 with TRBJ2-7; the D gene is possibly TRBD1 (5 bases). Germline V gene sequence: CDR1 MGHRA, CDR2 YSYEKL. Trimming shortened V by 1 base and J by 3 bases, and 16 bases separated the two germline ends. CDR3 size: 16 residues. DNA for the CDR3: TGCGCCAGCAGCCAAGGGCCCTCAGGGAATATCTACGAGCAGTACTTC. Its translation is CASSQGPSGNIYEQYF.

V usage is TRBV11-2 and J usage is TRBJ1-2, with 8 bases lining up with TRBD1. Trimming removed 5 bases from V and 14 bases from J; junction bases left unmatched: 13. The length of the CDR3 is 13 residues. Germline CDR1 SGHAT, CDR2 FQNNGV. CDR3 DNA: TGTGCCAGCAGCACAGGACAGGGAGATCCCATGACCTTC. Encoded protein: CASSTGQGDPMTF. Full variable domain (outside the CDR3, taken from reference TRBV11-2 and TRBJ1-2): EAGVAQSPRYKIIEKRQSVAFWCNPISGHATLYWYQQILGQGPKLLIQFQNNGVVDDSQLPKDRFSAERLKGVDSTLKIQPAKLEDSAVYLCASSTGQGDPMTFGSGTRLTVV.

V and J are TRBV11-3 and TRBJ1-1, with D tentatively TRBD1 (5 bases). In germline, CDR1 is SGHNT, CDR2 YENEEA. This CDR3 region has 14 residues. V was shortened by 5 bases and J by 7 bases, with 17 bases between the two germline ends. CDR3 loop: CASSPQTIGVEAFF. In DNA, the CDR3 is TGTGCCAGCAGCCCCCAAACCATAGGGGTTGAAGCTTTCTTT.